The present T cell receptor beta chain was sequenced within a study of blood T cell repertoires in COVID-19. Looking at the study overall: Spain, Italy and the United States supplied samples that represented acute and convalescent COVID-19.

TCRdb's copy holds only in-frame clones and misses some; the assay was immunoSEQ multiplex PCR. The table has roughly 150,000 clones, about 85% seen once; the top ten hold more than 5%. V was trimmed by 8 bases and J by 4 bases, leaving 17 bases between them. Germline loops: CDR1 MNHEY, CDR2 SMNVEV (reference sequence). The length of the CDR3 is 15 residues. This clone was counted once. Those who participated ranged in age from about 18 to 89 years and resided in 24 US areas. Cohort allocation depended upon clinical history that participants reported. Two consecutive negative NP/OP PCR tests, clearance, or resolved symptoms defined Cohort 3 recovery.

Sequenced sample: PBMCs or T cells enriched from blood (not recorded which). V gene TRBV27 combines with J gene TRBJ2-2; D possibly corresponds to TRBD1 (5 bases). The sequence came from a woman aged 40 to 50 who had recovered from COVID-19. The chain's CDR3 is CASGFPGRATGELFF. CDR3 nucleotide sequence: TGTGCCAGCGGGTTTCCGGGCAGGGCCACCGGGGAGCTGTTTTTT.